Below, one TCR beta chain is given with its context. Its target is unknown. This specimen comes from a study of post-analysis software for immune sequencing data. Study background: The disease courses covered relapsing-remitting, secondary progressive and progressive-relapsing multiple sclerosis.

Germline trimming cut 7 bases from V and 0 bases from J; bases unmatched to any gene: 5. The CDR3 is made up of 13 amino acids. CDR1 is SQVTM and CDR2 is ANQGSEA in the germline V gene. cDNA libraries for TCR beta contained unique molecular identifiers. Input amounts of about 0.95 to 10 million T cells were used. These gave roughly 0.5 million cDNA molecules, so each molecule approximated one T cell. MiXCR, applied by TCRdb to the PCR reads, yields one record per CDR3 protein. The data contain 700,000 to 900,000 distinct CDR3 sequences, around 45% of them singletons. Study-wide results and limits: Roughly 5 TRBV segments, including TRBV5-6, TRBV5-1 and TRBV20-1, were more frequent in patients than controls. With F measure, samples from one preparation batch clustered together strongly. Compared with controls, patients showed significantly lower normalized Chao1 diversity.

Sequencing was performed on blood. The sequence came from a girl between 5 and 17 years old with multiple sclerosis. This chain links TRBV29-1 with TRBJ1-1; 7 bases line up with TRBD1. CDR3 loop: CSAWGTVNTEAFF. For the CDR3, the DNA is TGCAGCGCCTGGGGGACAGTGAACACTGAAGCTTTCTTT.